Each of the 26 T cell receptor beta chains below was sequenced from the same sample in a study of blood T cell repertoires in COVID-19. Sequencing was performed with immunoSEQ multiplex PCR; in TCRdb, only in-frame clones are kept and a portion is missing. Of some 210,000 clones in the sample, roughly 86% were seen once. Material: peripheral blood. All receptors derive from a woman aged 70-85 years with active or convalescent COVID-19.

The chain has TRBV15 and TRBJ2-7; 9 nucleotides line up with TRBD1. Germline V gene sequence: CDR1 LNHNV, CDR2 YYDKDF (reference sequence). The CDR3 has 16 amino acids. V lost 0 bases and J lost 3; bases outside the gene matches: 6. CDR3 sequence: CATSRDWTGQGYEQYF. CDR3 nucleotides: TGTGCCACCAGCAGAGATTGGACGGGACAGGGCTACGAGCAGTACTTC. The full variable domain, rest sourced from reference TRBV15 and TRBJ2-7, is DAMVIQNPRYQVTQFGKPVTLSCSQTLNHNVMYWYQQKSSQAPKLLFHYYDKDFNNEADTPDNFQSRRPNTSFCFLDIRSPGLGDTAMYLCATSRDWTGQGYEQYFGPGTRLTVT.

This clone was counted only a few times. The chain links TRBV7-2 to TRBJ2-7; 8 bases agree with TRBD2. V shed 5 bases, J shed 9 bases, and the junction held 9 bases outside the gene matches. This CDR3 is 13 amino acids long. Germline V gives CDR1 SGHTA, CDR2 FQGNSA. CDR3 DNA sequence: TGTGCCAGCAGCCCTGGGACTAGGGCACGGCAGTACTTC. The encoded protein is CASSPGTRARQYF.

This sequence joins TRBV27 and TRBJ2-3, with 8 bases lining up with TRBD2. This CDR3 spans 17 amino acids. V was clipped by 4 bases and J by 6 bases; unmatched bases: 15. CDR1 and CDR2 (germline): MNHEY, SMNVEV (reference sequence). CDR3 DNA sequence: TGTGCCAGCAGTTCTGGACTTGGCGGGAGGAGTGCTGATACGCAGTATTTT. Its translation is CASSSGLGGRSADTQYF.

The table lists this clone with a count of one. J is TRBJ2-5 and V is TRBV4-2, with 7 bases lining up with TRBD2. The germline V gene encodes CDR1 LGHNA and CDR2 YNFKEQ. The CDR3 is 17 amino acids. With 5 bases clipped from V and 1 base from J, the junction kept 13 bases outside the gene matches. CDR3 in DNA: TGTGCCAGCAGCTACTACTTCCGGGACTACACCCAAGAGACCCAGTACTTC. Its translation is CASSYYFRDYTQETQYF.

This sequence joins TRBV27 and TRBJ2-3; D is unclear. This CDR3 region has 11 residues. V was pared by 6 bases and J by 4 bases, with 5 bases between. Germline V gives CDR1 MNHEY, CDR2 SMNVEV (reference sequence). The chain's CDR3 is CASRRADTQYF. The CDR3 nucleotides are TGTGCCAGCAGGCGAGCAGATACGCAGTATTTT.

The chain joins TRBV10-1 to TRBJ2-7, with 9 bases that match TRBD2. Trimming at V came to 4 bases and at J to 4 bases, leaving 20 bases not matched to a gene. CDR1 is WNHNN, CDR2 SYGVQD, per germline (reference sequence). This CDR3 is built from 19 residues. The CDR3 region has the DNA TGCGCCAGCAGTGGAGCCAATGTTCGGCTGGGGCGGGAGGGTTACGAGCAGTACTTC. Translation: CASSGANVRLGREGYEQYF.

The chain recombines TRBV5-1 with TRBJ2-1, with 10 bases that match TRBD2. Germline-derived CDR1 and CDR2 are SGHRS and YFSETQ. After removal of 3 bases from V and 7 bases from J, the junction contained 4 bases not matched to a gene. The CDR3 length is 14 residues. The CDR3 sequence is CASSWPAGGNEQFF. The CDR3 region has the DNA TGCGCCAGCAGCTGGCCAGCGGGAGGGAATGAGCAGTTCTTC.

This chain links TRBV30 with TRBJ2-1; 10 bases map to TRBD2. V shed 4 bases, J shed 3 bases, and the junction held 6 bases outside the gene matches. Germline CDR1 GTSNPN, CDR2 SVGIG (reference sequence). The CDR3 totals 15 residues. The CDR3: CAWNRGLALYNEQFF. Here the CDR3 DNA reads TGTGCCTGGAACCGGGGACTAGCGCTCTACAATGAGCAGTTCTTC.

This rearrangement joins TRBV4-1 to TRBJ2-6; tentative D call: TRBD2 (6 bases). CDR1 MGHRA and CDR2 YSYEKL come from the germline V gene. This CDR3 has 17 amino acids. V lost 0 bases and J lost 4, with 13 bases in between. In DNA form, the CDR3 reads TGCGCCAGCAGCCAAGATGCGGGGCTGTTCGGGGCCAACGTCCTGACTTTC. Amino acid sequence: CASSQDAGLFGANVLTF.

Worth noting for this clone: Other nucleotide sequences from this sample produce the same CDR3. The chain combines TRBV11-2 with TRBJ2-6, with D possibly being TRBD1 (5 bases). The CDR3 is made up of 15 amino acids. Germline CDR1 reads SGHAT; CDR2 reads FQNNGV. V dropped 5 bases and J dropped 2 bases, with 10 bases sitting between them. The CDR3 DNA follows: TGTGCCAGCAGCCCAACCAGGGCTGGGGCCAACGTCCTGACTTTC. Protein: CASSPTRAGANVLTF.

The V call is TRBV24-1, the J call TRBJ2-1; unclear D gene. This CDR3 comprises 14 residues. Germline CDR1 and CDR2: KGHDR and SFDVKD. Trimming took 3 bases from V and 5 from J, leaving 10 bases between them. This CDR3 is CATSDPGGNNEQFF. The CDR3 DNA is TGTGCCACCAGTGATCCTGGCGGAAACAATGAGCAGTTCTTC.

The J gene is TRBJ1-2, the V gene TRBV9; TRBD1 might be the D (5 bases). The CDR3 extends over 14 amino acids. Germline V lookup: CDR1 SGDLS, CDR2 YYNGEE. V lost 4 bases, J lost 4 bases, and 14 bases lay in between. CDR3 sequence: CASSPEGRGYGYTF. The CDR3 bases are TGTGCCAGCAGCCCGGAGGGGAGGGGCTATGGCTACACCTTC.

In its sample, this clone was seen a few times. CDR3 amino acids: CASSQVGPKGVAGELFF. The DNA for the CDR3 is TGCGCCAGCAGCCAAGTTGGCCCTAAGGGGGTCGCCGGGGAGCTGTTTTTT. V gene TRBV4-1 combines with J gene TRBJ2-2; D may be TRBD1 (6 bases). Germline V CDR1 and CDR2: MGHRA, YSYEKL. Trimming removed 1 base at V and 6 bases at J, with 18 bases between. The CDR3 length is 17 residues.

V and J are TRBV7-8 and TRBJ1-6; 8 bases are a match to TRBD1. Losses at the gene ends were 5 bases for V and 5 bases for J; bases not matched to a gene: 5. The CDR3 totals 15 residues. Germline lookup yields CDR1 SGHVS and CDR2 FQNEAQ. The CDR3 bases are TGTGCCAGCAGCCCGCGGACAGGGAATAATTCACCCCTCCACTTT. Amino acids: CASSPRTGNNSPLHF.

This clone was seen only once. This rearrangement joins TRBV4-1 to TRBJ2-2; tentative D call: TRBD1 (5 bases). The CDR3 is made up of 16 amino acids. V shed 0 bases and J shed 1 base, with 9 bases lying between them. Germline CDR1 reads MGHRA; CDR2 reads YSYEKL. CDR3 residues: CASSQEETVNTGELFF. In nucleotides, the CDR3 is TGCGCCAGCAGCCAAGAGGAGACAGTGAACACCGGGGAGCTGTTTTTT.

The V call is TRBV7-9, the J call TRBJ2-5; a possible D gene is TRBD2 (6 bases). The CDR3 spans 14 residues. Germline V gives CDR1 SEHNR, CDR2 FQNEAQ (reference sequence). V gave up 3 bases and J gave up 5 bases, with 13 bases separating them. The DNA for the CDR3 is TGTGCCAGCAGCTTTTCGGTAGCGGCGGAGACCCAGTACTTC. This translates into CASSFSVAAETQYF.

V gene TRBV2 combines with J gene TRBJ2-1; the match to TRBD2 covers 10 bases. Germline values: CDR1 SNHLY, CDR2 FYNNEI. The CDR3 is 14 residues long. Trimming cost V 7 bases and J 3 bases; bases outside gene matches: 3. CDR3 residues: CASNGLAVYNEQFF. As DNA, the CDR3 is TGTGCCAGCAACGGACTAGCGGTCTACAATGAGCAGTTCTTC.

This rearrangement joins TRBV4-2 to TRBJ2-2; D unclear. CDR3 size: 16 residues. Germline CDR1 and CDR2: LGHNA and YNFKEQ. V dropped 0 bases and J dropped 1 base, with 9 bases sitting between them. The CDR3 loop is CASSQERSGNTGELFF. DNA of the CDR3: TGTGCCAGCAGCCAAGAAAGGTCGGGGAACACCGGGGAGCTGTTTTTT.

For this clone: The sample holds other DNA sequences that translate to the same CDR3. V and J are TRBV7-9 and TRBJ1-1; 8 positions agree with TRBD1. Germline V gene lookup returns CDR1 SEHNR and CDR2 FQNEAQ (reference sequence). This CDR3 comprises 13 residues. Trimming cost V 1 base and J 5 bases; bases outside gene matches: 0. The chain's CDR3 is CASSLDRGTEAFF. DNA for the CDR3: TGTGCCAGCAGCTTAGACAGGGGGACTGAAGCTTTCTTT. The whole variable domain, remainder taken from reference TRBV7-9 and TRBJ1-1, is DTGVSQNPRHKITKRGQNVTFRCDPISEHNRLYWYRQTLGQGPEFLTYFQNEAQLEKSRLLSDRFSAERPKGSFSTLEIQRTEQGDSAMYLCASSLDRGTEAFFGQGTRLTVV.

The chain recombines TRBV7-6 with TRBJ1-3; no definite D call. Germline V lookup: CDR1 SGHVS, CDR2 FNYEAQ. V shed 0 bases and J shed 0 bases, with 9 bases lying between them. The CDR3 runs 16 residues. Written as DNA, the CDR3 is TGTGCCAGCAGCTTAGCGCCACGGAGCTCTGGAAACACCATATATTTT. Its translation is CASSLAPRSSGNTIYF.

This CDR3 reads CASSAGQGTEAFF. CDR3 bases: TGTGCCAGCAGCGCGGGACAGGGGACTGAAGCTTTCTTT. The genes are TRBV9 and TRBJ1-1, with 10 positions matching TRBD1. The J segment lost 5 bases and the V segment lost 3 bases, leaving 1 base of the junction unmatched. Germline V CDR1 and CDR2: SGDLS, YYNGEE. The CDR3 consists of 13 residues.

Note on this clone: This same CDR3 is encoded by further DNA sequences in the sample. The J gene is TRBJ2-7, the V gene TRBV11-2, with 12 bases fitting TRBD2. CDR1 and CDR2 from the germline V gene are SGHAT and FQNNGV. V was pared by 4 bases and J by 1 base, with 2 bases of the junction left unmatched. The CDR3 sequence is 15 residues long. The CDR3 nucleotides are TGTGCCAGCAGCTCGGGACTAGCGGGTTCCTACGAGCAGTACTTC. Its translation: CASSSGLAGSYEQYF.

The chain links TRBV5-1 to TRBJ2-7; 9 nucleotides align to TRBD2. The V segment lost 0 bases and the J segment 5 bases; nucleotides outside the gene matches: 9. This CDR3 spans 16 amino acids. CDR1 and CDR2 from the germline V gene are SGHRS and YFSETQ. The CDR3 bases are TGCGCCAGCAGCTTGGAGGGTAGCGGGAGTTCCAACGAGCAGTACTTC. Amino acid sequence: CASSLEGSGSSNEQYF.

This sequence joins TRBV7-3 and TRBJ2-5; 9 bases fit TRBD1. The V segment lost 2 bases and the J segment 7 bases; nucleotides outside the gene matches: 8. CDR1 is SGHTA, CDR2 FQGTGA, per germline. This CDR3 has 15 residues. CDR3 bases: TGTGCCAGCAGCTTAGGGGGACAGGGAGCTGGGACCCAGTACTTC. The encoded protein is CASSLGGQGAGTQYF. The whole variable domain, remainder taken from reference TRBV7-3 and TRBJ2-5, is GAGVSQTPSNKVTEKGKYVELRCDPISGHTALYWYRQSLGQGPEFLIYFQGTGAADDSGLPNDRFFAVRPEGSVSTLKIQRTERGDSAVYLCASSLGGQGAGTQYFGPGTRLLVL.

The genes are TRBV7-9 and TRBJ2-3; maybe TRBD1 (6 bases). The CDR3 extends over 18 amino acids. Germline loops: CDR1 SEHNR, CDR2 FQNEAQ (reference sequence). V lost 5 bases to trimming and J lost 5 bases, with 26 bases between them. This CDR3 reads CASSQQGVGGFRGDTQYF. Here the CDR3 DNA reads TGTGCCAGCAGCCAACAGGGAGTAGGTGGTTTTCGGGGAGATACGCAGTATTTT.

The chain employs TRBV11-3 and TRBJ2-7; TRBD2 agrees at 12 bases. There are 17 residues in the CDR3. Germline values: CDR1 SGHNT, CDR2 YENEEA. The ends lost 5 bases at V and 6 bases at J; junction bases unmatched: 14. CDR3 sequence: CASSALGLAGGPGEQYF. In DNA, the CDR3 is TGTGCCAGCAGCGCCCTGGGGCTAGCGGGAGGGCCAGGCGAGCAGTACTTC.